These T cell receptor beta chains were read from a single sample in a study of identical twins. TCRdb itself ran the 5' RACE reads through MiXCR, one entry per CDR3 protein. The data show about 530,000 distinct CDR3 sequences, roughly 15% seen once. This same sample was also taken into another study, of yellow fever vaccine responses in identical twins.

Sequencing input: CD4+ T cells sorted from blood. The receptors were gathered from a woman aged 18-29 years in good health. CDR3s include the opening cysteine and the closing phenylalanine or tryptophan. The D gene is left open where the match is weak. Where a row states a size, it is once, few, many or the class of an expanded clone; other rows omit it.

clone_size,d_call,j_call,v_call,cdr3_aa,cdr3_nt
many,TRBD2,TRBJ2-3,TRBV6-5,CASSYGLAGGADTQYF,TGTGCCAGCAGTTACGGACTAGCGGGAGGTGCAGATACGCAGTATTTT
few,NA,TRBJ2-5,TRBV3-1,CASSQDRTTDHQETQYF,TGTGCCAGCAGCCAAGATAGGACGACCGATCACCAAGAGACCCAGTACTTC
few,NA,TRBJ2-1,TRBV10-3,CAISESPNEQFF,TGTGCCATCAGTGAGTCTCCGAATGAGCAGTTCTTC
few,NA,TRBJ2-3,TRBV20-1,CSARGGKGGTTDTQYF,TGCAGTGCTAGAGGTGGTAAGGGGGGGACCACAGATACGCAGTATTTT
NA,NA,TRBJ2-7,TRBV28,CASSVEGGPAYEQYF,TGTGCCAGCAGTGTGGAGGGGGGACCGGCCTACGAGCAGTACTTC
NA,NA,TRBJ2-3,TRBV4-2,CASSQGVRAYTDTQYF,TGTGCCAGCAGCCAGGGGGTCAGGGCTTACACAGATACGCAGTATTTT
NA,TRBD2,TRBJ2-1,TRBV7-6,CASSLQSPLAASYNEQFF,TGTGCCAGCAGCTTACAGTCCCCTCTAGCGGCCTCCTACAATGAGCAGTTCTTC
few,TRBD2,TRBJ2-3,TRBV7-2,CASSLQLAGGTDTQYF,TGTGCCAGCAGCTTGCAGCTAGCGGGAGGAACAGATACGCAGTATTTT
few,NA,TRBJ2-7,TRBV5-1,CASSFSDGAASYEQYF,TGCGCCAGCAGCTTTTCGGACGGAGCCGCCTCCTACGAGCAGTACTTC
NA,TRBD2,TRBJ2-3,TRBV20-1,CSARDPPGRAPDTQYF,TGCAGTGCTAGAGATCCCCCCGGGAGGGCCCCAGATACGCAGTATTTT
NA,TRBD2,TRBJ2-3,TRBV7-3,CASSIGVGGSGTDTQYF,TGTGCCAGCAGCATCGGGGTGGGCGGGAGCGGCACAGATACGCAGTATTTT
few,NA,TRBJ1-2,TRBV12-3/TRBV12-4,CASSPFGGGGYTF,TGTGCCAGCAGCCCATTTGGGGGTGGCGGCTACACCTTC
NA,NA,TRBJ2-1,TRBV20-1,CSRDYRDNEQFF,TGCAGTCGGGACTACAGGGACAATGAGCAGTTCTTC
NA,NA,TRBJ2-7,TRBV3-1,CASSQGGLLYEQYF,TGTGCCAGCAGCCAAGGGGGGTTGCTTTACGAGCAGTACTTC
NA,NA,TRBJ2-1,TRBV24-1,CATCSGGGNEQFF,TGTGCCACCTGTTCCGGGGGTGGGAATGAGCAGTTCTTC
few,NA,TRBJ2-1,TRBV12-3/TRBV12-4,CASSRQQGMWNEQFF,TGTGCCAGCAGCCGACAACAGGGTATGTGGAATGAGCAGTTCTTC
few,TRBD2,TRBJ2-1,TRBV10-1,CASSWTSGREEQFF,TGCGCCAGCAGTTGGACTAGCGGGAGAGAAGAGCAGTTCTTC
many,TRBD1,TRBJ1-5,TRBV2,CASRGTGIRDFALQHQPQHF,TGTGCCAGCAGGGGGACAGGGATCCGGGACTTTGCACTCCAACATCAGCCCCAGCATTTT
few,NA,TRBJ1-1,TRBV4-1,CASSQNGEAFF,TGCGCCAGCAGCCAAAACGGAGAAGCTTTCTTT
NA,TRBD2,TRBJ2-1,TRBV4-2,CASSPTGLAGGNEQFF,TGTGCCAGCAGCCCCACGGGACTAGCGGGGGGAAATGAGCAGTTCTTC
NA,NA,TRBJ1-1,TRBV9,CASSREFATEAFF,TGTGCCAGCAGCCGCGAGTTTGCAACTGAAGCTTTCTTT
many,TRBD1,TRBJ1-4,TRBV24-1,CATQGASGEKLFF,TGTGCCACCCAGGGGGCGAGTGGTGAAAAACTGTTTTTT
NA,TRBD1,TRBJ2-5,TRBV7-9,CASSFLQGRETQYF,TGTGCCAGCAGCTTCTTACAGGGGAGAGAGACCCAGTACTTC
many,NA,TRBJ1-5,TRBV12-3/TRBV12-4,CASRKDGNQPQHF,TGTGCCAGCAGGAAAGATGGCAATCAGCCCCAGCATTTT
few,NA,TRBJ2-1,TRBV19,CASSPIAEYSYNEQFF,TGTGCCAGTAGTCCGATAGCGGAGTACTCCTACAATGAGCAGTTCTTC
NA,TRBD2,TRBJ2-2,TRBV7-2,CASSLAGREVPTGELFF,TGTGCCAGCAGCTTAGCCGGGCGGGAGGTCCCCACCGGGGAGCTGTTTTTT
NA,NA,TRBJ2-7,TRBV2,CASTPGVEQYF,TGTGCCAGCACCCCCGGGGTAGAGCAGTACTTC
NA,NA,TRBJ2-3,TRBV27,CASSSTLGADTQYF,TGTGCCAGCAGTTCGACACTAGGGGCAGATACGCAGTATTTT
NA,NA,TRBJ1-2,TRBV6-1,CASRMGGYGYTF,TGTGCCAGCAGGATGGGCGGCTATGGCTACACCTTC
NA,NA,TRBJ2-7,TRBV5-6,CASSLVGVSDEQYF,TGTGCCAGCAGCTTGGTGGGGGTTAGCGACGAGCAGTACTTC
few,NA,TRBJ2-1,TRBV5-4,CASSLVLGASLSSYNEQFF,TGTGCCAGCAGCTTGGTTCTAGGGGCGAGCCTGAGCTCCTACAATGAGCAGTTCTTC
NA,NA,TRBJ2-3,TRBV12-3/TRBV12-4,CASWRGEGTQYF,TGTGCCAGCTGGAGGGGGGAAGGTACGCAGTATTTT
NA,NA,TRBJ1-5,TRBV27,CASSFQGKGSNQPQHF,TGTGCCAGCAGTTTTCAAGGGAAGGGAAGCAATCAGCCCCAGCATTTT
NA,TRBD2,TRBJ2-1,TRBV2,CATSPGGHNEQFF,TGTGCCACCTCGCCGGGAGGGCACAATGAGCAGTTCTTC
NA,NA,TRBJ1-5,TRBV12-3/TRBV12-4,CASSLDLRAGQPQHF,TGTGCCAGCAGTTTAGACCTCAGGGCTGGTCAGCCCCAGCATTTT
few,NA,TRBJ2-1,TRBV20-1,CSARGLGLYNEQFF,TGCAGTGCTAGAGGATTAGGACTTTACAATGAGCAGTTCTTC
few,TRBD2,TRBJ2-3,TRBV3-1,CASGLVDHNTQYF,TGTGCCAGCGGACTAGTCGACCACAATACGCAGTATTTT
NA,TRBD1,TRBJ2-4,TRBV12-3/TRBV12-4,CASSTRDRQAKNIQYF,TGTGCCAGCAGTACTAGGGACAGACAAGCCAAAAACATTCAGTACTTC
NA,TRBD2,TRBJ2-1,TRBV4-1,CASSQKGLAGGPGEQFF,TGCGCCAGCAGCCAGAAGGGACTAGCGGGGGGGCCTGGTGAGCAGTTCTTC
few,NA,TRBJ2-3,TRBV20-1,CSARSPRTSTDTQYF,TGCAGTGCTAGATCCCCCCGAACCAGCACAGATACGCAGTATTTT
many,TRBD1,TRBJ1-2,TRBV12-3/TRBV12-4,CASSAAGTADGYTF,TGTGCCAGCAGTGCGGCCGGGACAGCCGATGGCTACACCTTC
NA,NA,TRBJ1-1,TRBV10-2,CASTGLRNTEAFF,TGCGCCAGCACCGGGTTGAGGAACACTGAAGCTTTCTTT
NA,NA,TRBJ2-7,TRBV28,CASSTFAPTLNF,TGTGCCAGCAGTACCTTCGCTCCTACGCTGAACTTC
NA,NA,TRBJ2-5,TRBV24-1,CATEQRGKETQYF,TGTGCCACCGAGCAGAGGGGAAAAGAGACCCAGTACTTC
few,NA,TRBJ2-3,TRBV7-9,CASSPARGLGLDTQYF,TGTGCCAGCAGCCCGGCGCGGGGGCTTGGGTTAGATACGCAGTATTTT
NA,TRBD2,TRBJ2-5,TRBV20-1,CSAASGAKGETQYF,TGCAGTGCTGCTAGCGGGGCTAAGGGAGAGACCCAGTACTTC
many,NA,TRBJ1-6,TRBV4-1,CASSQDTGQVLNSPLHF,TGCGCCAGCAGCCAAGATACCGGCCAGGTGCTTAATTCACCCCTCCACTTT
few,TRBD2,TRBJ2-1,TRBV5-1,CASSGGTSGTEQFF,TGCGCCAGCAGCGGGGGGACTAGCGGGACCGAGCAGTTCTTC
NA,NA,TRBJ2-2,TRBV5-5,CASSQILSYGELFF,TGTGCCAGCAGCCAAATCTTGAGCTACGGGGAGCTGTTTTTT
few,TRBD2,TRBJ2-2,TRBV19,CASSRSGGTAYGELFF,TGTGCCAGTAGTAGGAGCGGGGGGACGGCCTACGGGGAGCTGTTTTTT
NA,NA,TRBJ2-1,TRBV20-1,CSAGGRAFIYNEQFF,TGCAGTGCCGGGGGGCGGGCATTCATTTACAATGAGCAGTTCTTC
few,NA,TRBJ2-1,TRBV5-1,CASSRGPEGNEQFF,TGCGCCAGCAGCCGAGGGCCCGAGGGCAATGAGCAGTTCTTC
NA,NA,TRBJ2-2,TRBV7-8,CASSLADPALNTGELFF,TGTGCCAGCAGCTTAGCGGACCCCGCCTTAAACACCGGGGAGCTGTTTTTT
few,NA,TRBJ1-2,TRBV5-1,CASSAVVQSNYVGYTF,TGCGCCAGCAGCGCGGTAGTGCAGTCTAACTATGTTGGCTACACCTTC
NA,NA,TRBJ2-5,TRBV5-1,CASSSTLSRREETQYF,TGCGCCAGCAGCTCCACACTCTCCCGCAGGGAGGAGACCCAGTACTTC
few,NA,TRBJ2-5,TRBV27,CASRQGLGTQYF,TGTGCCAGCCGGCAGGGTTTGGGGACCCAGTACTTC
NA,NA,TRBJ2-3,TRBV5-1,CASTDDKPTDTQYF,TGCGCCAGCACCGATGACAAACCCACAGATACGCAGTATTTT
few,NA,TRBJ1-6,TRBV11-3,CASSLRGDVDSPLHF,TGTGCCAGCAGCTTGAGGGGGGACGTGGATTCACCCCTCCACTTT
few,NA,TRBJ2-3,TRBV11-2,CASSFRQVTDTQYF,TGTGCCAGCAGCTTTCGACAGGTCACAGATACGCAGTATTTT
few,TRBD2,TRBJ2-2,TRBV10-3,CAISESGGDTGELFF,TGTGCCATCAGTGAGTCGGGAGGGGACACCGGGGAGCTGTTTTTT